This passage covers 32 T cell receptor beta chains from one sample sequenced in a study of shared T cell receptors in the human thymus. Clones were sequenced by immunoSEQ multiplex PCR, and TCRdb holds only the in-frame ones, with some missing. The sample includes some 700,000 clones, 80% to 90% of them seen just once. The sample was also linked to a second study, of human thymus T cells.

Source material: thymocytes. Receptor source: a girl under three years old with a congenital heart defect.

The count of this clone is one. The V call is TRBV25-1, the J call TRBJ2-5; tentatively, D is TRBD1 (6 bases). CDR1 MGHDK and CDR2 SYGVNS come from the germline V gene. This CDR3 comprises 17 residues. Trimming pared 6 bases from V and 3 bases from J, leaving 23 bases between. The CDR3 coding sequence is TGTGCCAGCAGGAGTGGGTTAAGGGGGTCGAGGGAAGAGACCCAGTACTTC. Amino acid sequence: CASRSGLRGSREETQYF.

The V and J genes are TRBV4-1 and TRBJ2-3; 14 bases are shared with TRBD2. The germline CDR1 and CDR2 sequences are MGHRA and YSYEKL. The CDR3 totals 16 residues. V shed 4 bases, J shed 3 bases, and the junction held 3 bases outside the gene matches. The CDR3 reads CASSLGTSGGTDTQYF. CDR3 sequence (DNA): TGCGCCAGCAGCCTCGGGACTAGCGGGGGTACAGATACGCAGTATTTT.

This clone was detected a few times. The chain joins TRBV4-1 to TRBJ2-7, with no clear D. Deletions cut 0 bases from V and 5 bases from J, with 8 bases between. The length of the CDR3 is 13 residues. The germline V gene has CDR1 MGHRA and CDR2 YSYEKL. DNA of the CDR3: TGCGCCAGCAGCCAAGACGTCGTAGACGAGCAGTACTTC. Its translation: CASSQDVVDEQYF.

The table lists this clone with a few counts. V usage is TRBV5-6 and J usage is TRBJ1-5; 7 nucleotides line up with TRBD1. Germline loops: CDR1 SGHDT, CDR2 YYEEEE. This CDR3 contains 14 residues. J lost 4 bases, V lost 4 bases, and 5 bases had no gene match. The CDR3 sequence: CASSEQGFNQPQHF. DNA for the CDR3: TGTGCCAGCAGCGAACAGGGGTTTAATCAGCCCCAGCATTTT.

Here the CDR3 DNA reads TGCGCCAGCAGCGCGGTACCGGGACTAGCGGGGGGGCTAGGTACGCAGTATTTT. This gives the protein CASSAVPGLAGGLGTQYF. V usage is TRBV5-1 and J usage is TRBJ2-3; 16 positions match TRBD2. The CDR3 covers 18 residues. Trimming removed 4 bases from V and 8 bases from J; junction bases left unmatched: 13. Germline CDR1 and CDR2: SGHRS and YFSETQ.

This clone was observed once. Other DNA sequences in the same sample also yield this CDR3. The J gene is TRBJ2-2, the V gene TRBV29-1; a possible D gene is TRBD1 (6 bases). V was pared by 1 base and J by 0 bases, with 6 bases between. This CDR3 region has 14 residues. Looked up from germline, CDR1 is SQVTM and CDR2 is ANQGSEA. The CDR3 spells CSVEGQANTGELFF. The CDR3 coding sequence is TGCAGCGTTGAAGGACAGGCGAACACCGGGGAGCTGTTTTTT.

The V call is TRBV5-1, the J call TRBJ1-2, with D possibly matching TRBD1 (6 bases). CDR1 and CDR2 from the germline V gene are SGHRS and YFSETQ. The CDR3 consists of 13 residues. Between the trimmed V and J ends, which lost 4 bases and 5 bases, there was a span of 12 bases. The CDR3 sequence: CASSLRGPYGYTF. As DNA, the CDR3 is TGCGCCAGCAGCCTCAGGGGACCTTATGGCTACACCTTC.

The chain recombines TRBV30 with TRBJ1-2; a possible D gene is TRBD1 (6 bases). Per the germline V gene, CDR1 is GTSNPN and CDR2 is SVGIG (reference sequence). V was clipped by 4 bases and J by 4 bases, with 25 bases between them. The CDR3 length is 17 residues. In DNA form, the CDR3 reads TGTGCCTGGAAGCGCACTTTAGGGGGGGGCCCTTGCTATGGCTACACCTTC. Amino acids: CAWKRTLGGGPCYGYTF.

The rearrangement uses TRBV5-8 and TRBJ2-3, with 10 nucleotides matching TRBD1. The germline V gene encodes CDR1 SGHTS and CDR2 YDEGEE. The CDR3 consists of 15 residues. Trimming cost V 4 bases and J 3 bases; bases outside gene matches: 5. The CDR3 here is CASSLGQGRTDTQYF. The CDR3 region has the DNA TGTGCCAGCAGCCTGGGACAGGGGCGGACAGATACGCAGTATTTT.

As to this clone: Distinct nucleotide sequences in the sample also encode this CDR3. CDR3 DNA: TGCGCCAGCAGCTTGGGGGGCGTATATTCACCCCTCCACTTT. It is translated as CASSLGGVYSPLHF. The genes are TRBV5-1 and TRBJ1-6; tentatively, D is TRBD1 (5 bases). CDR3 length: 14 residues. The germline V gene encodes CDR1 SGHRS and CDR2 YFSETQ. Trimming removed 0 bases at V and 8 bases at J, with 9 bases between.

CDR3 loop: CSVEPRTGGDTGELFF. The CDR3 DNA reads TGCAGCGTTGAACCCCGGACAGGGGGGGACACCGGGGAGCTGTTTTTT. This rearrangement joins TRBV29-1 to TRBJ2-2; 10 bases map to TRBD1. Looked up from germline, CDR1 is SQVTM and CDR2 is ANQGSEA. J lost 3 bases, V lost 2 bases, and 6 bases had no gene match. This CDR3 contains 16 residues.

This clone was seen just once. The chain has TRBV6-1 and TRBJ2-7; D ambiguous. The CDR3 has 14 amino acids. V was pared by 0 bases and J by 1 base, with 7 bases between. In germline, CDR1 is MNHNS, CDR2 SASEGT. CDR3 in DNA: TGTGCCAGCAGTGAAGCCTGCGAGTCCTACGAGCAGTACTTC. Protein: CASSEACESYEQYF.

The gene calls are TRBV4-1 and TRBJ2-1; 9 bases match TRBD2. After removal of 4 bases from V and 5 bases from J, the junction contained 6 bases not matched to a gene. Per the germline V gene, CDR1 is MGHRA and CDR2 is YSYEKL. The CDR3 is made up of 15 amino acids. The CDR3 DNA follows: TGCGCCAGCAGCCCCGCGGGGGGGATCGACAATGAGCAGTTCTTC. Protein: CASSPAGGIDNEQFF.

In this sample, this clone turned up once. The chain has TRBV11-2 and TRBJ1-2; possibly TRBD1 for D (6 bases). V lost 3 bases to trimming and J lost 8 bases, with 22 bases between them. CDR3 size: 16 residues. From germline, CDR1 is SGHAT and CDR2 FQNNGV. CDR3 loop: CASSFLFRDRHQGYTF. Here the CDR3 DNA reads TGTGCCAGCAGCTTCCTCTTTAGAGACAGGCATCAAGGCTACACCTTC. The full variable domain, completed using reference TRBV11-2 and TRBJ1-2, is EAGVAQSPRYKIIEKRQSVAFWCNPISGHATLYWYQQILGQGPKLLIQFQNNGVVDDSQLPKDRFSAERLKGVDSTLKIQPAKLEDSAVYLCASSFLFRDRHQGYTFGSGTRLTVV.

The J gene is TRBJ1-1, the V gene TRBV7-9, with a weak D call TRBD1 (6 bases). The CDR3 is 14 residues long. Trimming removed 5 bases from V and 1 base from J, with 11 bases in between. Germline V gene lookup returns CDR1 SEHNR and CDR2 FQNEAQ (reference sequence). The CDR3 region is CASSLRDKNTEAFF. CDR3 sequence (DNA): TGTGCCAGCAGCCTCCGGGACAAGAACACTGAAGCTTTCTTT.

V and J are TRBV4-1 and TRBJ1-6, with D unresolved. The ends were cut back, 6 bases at V and 7 bases at J, with 16 bases in the middle. Germline CDR1 MGHRA, CDR2 YSYEKL. This CDR3 spans 15 amino acids. The DNA for the CDR3 is TGCGCCAGCAGTCCACTTCCGACTGGGAATTCACCCCTCCACTTT. Amino acids: CASSPLPTGNSPLHF.

This rearrangement joins TRBV11-2 to TRBJ2-3; 7 bases agree with TRBD1. This CDR3 region has 15 residues. Germline loops: CDR1 SGHAT, CDR2 FQNNGV. V was clipped by 5 bases and J by 2 bases; unmatched bases: 7. CDR3 nucleotides: TGTGCCAGCAGCCTCAGACAGGGTTTCACAGATACGCAGTATTTT. This codes for CASSLRQGFTDTQYF.

The chain uses TRBV27 and TRBJ1-3, with D possibly matching TRBD1 (5 bases). V lost 0 bases, J lost 7 bases, and 13 bases lay in between. The CDR3 extends over 15 amino acids. The germline V gene has CDR1 MNHEY and CDR2 SMNVEV (reference sequence). CDR3: CASSLSADNFNTIYF. In DNA form, the CDR3 reads TGTGCCAGCAGTTTATCTGCGGACAATTTTAACACCATATATTTT.

V is TRBV5-1 and J is TRBJ1-6; D not certain. The CDR3 totals 18 residues. Germline V CDR1 and CDR2: SGHRS, YFSETQ. Trimming removed 4 bases from V and 1 base from J, with 18 bases in between. The CDR3 reads CASSPGDSPPSYNSPLHF. CDR3 sequence (DNA): TGCGCCAGCAGCCCCGGAGACTCCCCCCCGTCCTATAATTCACCCCTCCACTTT.

V and J are TRBV2 and TRBJ1-3, with D unclear. V lost 8 bases, J lost 0 bases, and 17 bases lay in between. This CDR3 contains 16 residues. CDR1 and CDR2 from the germline V gene are SNHLY and FYNNEI. The CDR3 coding sequence is TGTGCCAGCTCCATACCGGGGAAAATCTCTGGAAACACCATATATTTT. Its protein is CASSIPGKISGNTIYF.

The chain combines TRBV13 with TRBJ1-2, with 7 bases that match TRBD1. There are 16 residues in the CDR3. The junction had 14 bases not matched to a gene; V was cut back by 0 bases and J by 10 bases. In germline, CDR1 is PRHDT, CDR2 FYEKMQ (reference sequence). The CDR3 DNA sequence: TGTGCCAGCAGCTTAGGCCCGACAGGGAAAATACTGGACTACACCTTC. This sequence encodes CASSLGPTGKILDYTF.

The V and J genes are TRBV14 and TRBJ1-2; D remains ambiguous. The V end lost 3 bases, the J end lost 5 bases, and 10 bases lay between the germline ends. The length of the CDR3 is 13 residues. Germline V CDR1 and CDR2: SGHDN, FVKESK. CDR3 nucleotides: TGTGCCAGCAGCCAGTCTCTACGGTATGGCTACACCTTC. Translation: CASSQSLRYGYTF.

The rearrangement uses TRBV4-3 and TRBJ2-7, with TRBD2 identical over 7 bases. The CDR3 length is 15 residues. Germline V gives CDR1 LGHNA, CDR2 YSLEER. With 1 base clipped from V and 4 bases from J, the junction kept 7 bases outside the gene matches. The CDR3 sequence is CASSQGGGGPYEQYF. In DNA, the CDR3 is TGCGCCAGCAGCCAAGGGGGCGGGGGACCTTACGAGCAGTACTTC.

This clone showed up just a few times. This rearrangement joins TRBV10-3 to TRBJ2-7; 10 nucleotides line up with TRBD1. Trimming cost V 4 bases and J 3 bases; bases outside gene matches: 9. This CDR3 contains 16 residues. The germline CDR1 and CDR2 sequences are ENHRY and SYGVKD. The CDR3 is CAISGGGQGIIYEQYF. CDR3 DNA sequence: TGTGCCATCAGTGGGGGGGGACAGGGGATCATCTACGAGCAGTACTTC.

This rearrangement joins TRBV5-1 to TRBJ1-4; D is unresolved. The ends were cut back, 0 bases at V and 0 bases at J, with 9 bases in the middle. Germline V gene lookup returns CDR1 SGHRS and CDR2 YFSETQ. CDR3 length: 16 residues. The CDR3 coding sequence is TGCGCCAGCAGCTTGGGGAGTATTGCAACTAATGAAAAACTGTTTTTT. Its protein product is CASSLGSIATNEKLFF.

The chain couples TRBV28 to TRBJ1-2; D not resolved. The CDR3 loop spans 12 amino acids. Between the trimmed V and J ends, which lost 8 bases and 6 bases, there was a span of 13 bases. Germline CDR1 and CDR2: MDHEN and SYDVKM. CDR3: CASGSFVNGYTF. In DNA form, the CDR3 reads TGTGCCAGCGGCTCGTTTGTAAATGGCTACACCTTC.

V usage is TRBV10-1 and J usage is TRBJ1-1, with D possibly matching TRBD1 (5 bases). Germline V gene lookup returns CDR1 WNHNN and CDR2 SYGVQD (reference sequence). The V end was cut by 1 base, the J end by 8 bases, with 14 bases between. The CDR3 length is 14 residues. The CDR3 nucleotides are TGCGCCAGCAGTGAGTTGGACATAGAGTCGGAAGCTTTCTTT. This gives the protein CASSELDIESEAFF.

This clone has only a few counts. V gene TRBV6-6 combines with J gene TRBJ2-1; 13 bases agree with TRBD2. CDR3 size: 15 residues. J was trimmed by 7 bases and V by 7 bases; bases with no gene match: 7. CDR1 is MNHNY and CDR2 is SVGAGI in the germline V gene (reference sequence). CDR3 nucleotide sequence: TGTGCCAGCATTAGAGGGACTAGCGGGGAAAATGAGCAGTTCTTC. It translates to CASIRGTSGENEQFF.

The chain couples TRBV5-4 to TRBJ2-7, with D unclear. Germline CDR1 reads SGHNT; CDR2 reads YYREEE (reference sequence). The CDR3 covers 16 residues. V dropped 0 bases and J dropped 4 bases, with 17 bases sitting between them. DNA of the CDR3: TGTGCCAGCAGCTTGGATCTCACAAGTTCCCTTTACGAGCAGTACTTC. It specifies CASSLDLTSSLYEQYF.

As to this clone: One end of the junction fails to match germline, which may point to a read error. Other DNA sequences in the sample encode the same CDR3. The chain uses TRBV19 and TRBJ1-6, with 10 bases identical to TRBD1. The CDR3 contains 18 residues. Germline-derived CDR1 and CDR2 are LNHDA and SQIVND (reference sequence). The CDR3 bases are TGTGCCAGTAGGCCCCCATCCACCGAGGGACAGGGGAATTCACCACTCCACTTT. Protein product: CASRPPSTEGQGNSPLHF.

As concerns this clone: The germline gene is not matched at one end of the junction; a read error may be the cause. Other DNA sequences from this sample encode an identical CDR3 as well. The chain recombines TRBV5-6 with TRBJ1-6, with D unclear. The germline CDR1 and CDR2 sequences are SGHDT and YYEEEE. CDR3 length: 14 amino acids. CDR3 bases: TGTGCCAGCAGCTTGAGAGGCCCTAATTCCCCCCTCCACTTT. As protein: CASSLRGPNSPLHF.

The chain links TRBV4-1 to TRBJ2-2, with 9 bases lining up with TRBD1. Trimming took 2 bases from V and 3 from J; bases not matched to a gene: 4. The CDR3 covers 16 residues. CDR1 is MGHRA and CDR2 is YSYEKL in the germline V gene. The CDR3 DNA follows: TGCGCCAGCAGCCAACGACAGGGGGGATACACCGGGGAGCTGTTTTTT. This encodes CASSQRQGGYTGELFF.